The 2 T cell receptor beta chains listed next were all sequenced from one sample in a study of OX40 agonist ivuxolimab in advanced cancers. Preparation of the library involved the immunoSEQ multiplex PCR assay. TCRdb took this table from immuneACCESS and kept in-frame rearrangements with V and J called. Such tables lack part of the clones; where checked against another copy, unresolved V genes explain under half of the gap, and the rest is unexplained. Counted in this sample were around 40,000 clones; around 88% of them appeared once. 0.38% of the sample is in the top ten clones. The sequencing here drew on CD4+ or CD8+ T cells sorted from blood, taken in a trial of the OX40 agonist ivuxolimab. These receptors were taken from an adult with an advanced solid tumor such as melanoma, head and neck, liver or kidney cancer.

V gene TRBV6-1 combines with J gene TRBJ2-6, with 7 bases lining up with TRBD1. The CDR3 extends over 16 amino acids. In germline, CDR1 is MNHNS, CDR2 SASEGT. Losses at the gene ends were 4 bases for V and 2 bases for J; bases not matched to a gene: 5. CDR3 loop: CASSVHTGAGANVLTF. CDR3 nucleotide sequence: TGTGCCAGCAGTGTTCACACAGGGGCTGGGGCCAACGTCCTGACTTTC.

This sequence joins TRBV15 and TRBJ2-7; 8 bases are shared with TRBD2. The ends lost 0 bases at V and 2 bases at J; junction bases unmatched: 0. Germline lookup yields CDR1 LNHNV and CDR2 YYDKDF (reference sequence). The CDR3 is made up of 14 amino acids. The CDR3 protein is CATSREAGAYEQYF. Written as DNA, the CDR3 is TGTGCCACCAGCAGAGAAGCGGGGGCCTACGAGCAGTACTTC.